Here is one T cell receptor (beta chain) with its context. The antigen is unknown. V gave up 7 bases and J gave up 6 bases; unmatched junction bases: 13. CDR1 is SGDLS, CDR2 YYNGEE, per germline. This CDR3 has 15 residues. The sample comes from a study of graft-versus-host responses after intestinal transplantation. Study-wide context: The recipients all started with anti-thymocyte globulin induction and then took tacrolimus and steroids for around 3 years.

Method: immunoSEQ multiplex PCR; TCRdb's copy keeps in-frame clones and lacks some. The table has about 70,000 clones, about 90% seen once. General observations from the study: Investigators detected GvH clones in recipient marrow, with some emerging earlier in ileum or blood.

The TCR sequence derives from a human donor who received an intestinal transplant. The rearrangement uses TRBV9 and TRBJ2-7, with 10 bases identical to TRBD2. The sample in question was unstimulated CD8+ T cells sorted from spleen or lymph node cells, obtained before intestinal transplant. The CDR3 nucleotides read TGTGCCAGCGCCGGGGGGGCTAGCGGGGGCTCCGAGCAGTACTTC. Protein product: CASAGGASGGSEQYF.